The source of this TCR beta chain is a study of spatial heterogeneity in lung cancer (dated by TCRdb to the late 2010s). Broadly, across the study: More beta-chain than alpha-chain transcripts were consistently detected, likely reflecting higher beta-chain transcript abundance. In non-small cell lung cancer, the study made a quantitative comparison of TCR alpha and beta repertoires among multiple tumor regions, matched nontumor lung and blood. In the raw uncorrected reads, each unique combination of TCR and UMI appeared more than ten times on average. TCR repertoire features were related to nonsynonymous mutation counts determined by whole-exome sequencing of tumor tissue. Both alpha and beta chains were TCR-sequenced in approximately 200 tumor regions, around 64 matched nontumor lung samples and around 50 PBMC samples obtained at surgery. In tumor regions, TCR transcript counts showed a strong correlation with a T cell transcriptional module score from matched bulk RNA-seq. Paper-wide results and their limitations: Additional single-cell paired TCR alpha and beta sequencing was considered necessary to confirm, at a functional level, the hypothesis that regional TCRs recognize regional mutations. Counts of ubiquitous and regional expanded TCRs were found to correlate with counts of ubiquitous and regional nonsynonymous mutations, respectively. TCR-seq coverage of tumor T cells was estimated at only roughly 6.6% for alpha chains and less than 15% for beta chains. The tumor nonsynonymous mutation count correlated with the number of expanded intratumoral alpha and beta TCRs.

To prepare the library, 5' RACE was applied. Sequencing was performed on a NextSeq 500. To allow correction of PCR and sequencing errors, the TCR library protocol tagged every TCR cDNA molecule with a unique molecular identifier. Regarding the original processing steps: Decombinator tools were used for TCR identification, UMI-based error correction and CDR3 extraction. Expanded TCRs were defined as those above a frequency of 2 per 1,000, corresponding to the top 1% of the tumor frequency distribution. Expanded tumor TCRs statistically deemed absent (corrected P<0.05) from at least one tumor region were classed as regional, and all other expanded tumor TCRs were classed as ubiquitous. Renyi diversity was computed with the R vegan package after each repertoire had been subsampled 100 times to 5,000 TCRs. CDR3 similarity networks were built from amino acid triplet string-kernel similarity, with CDR3s being connected when pairwise similarity was above 0.82. TCRdb handled the public reads itself, with Q25 trimming in fastp and clone calling in MiXCR, and kept productive beta chains. One record per CDR3 amino acid sequence lists the most common genes and DNA. The V and J calls were determined by TCRdb, not by the authors. The sample records 25,000 to 30,000 distinct CDR3 sequences, roughly 7.1% of which are singletons. Of the sample, roughly a quarter is held by the ten largest clones.

This clonotype was counted at least ten times. Which antigen it targets is not known. Within one base of it there is no much larger clone, and no base qualities were kept. The CDR3 goes from the cysteine to the phenylalanine over 15 residues. Solely the CDR3 DNA is kept, with 45 bases framed from the first base. Here V drops 3 bases and J drops 6 bases, and the junction holds 7 bases not matched to any gene. CDR1 and CDR2 were assigned from the germline V gene (reference sequence) as LGHDT and YNNKEL. This specimen's time point label, interpreted: sample taken at primary tumor resection. Samples were obtained from approximately 72 patients with early-stage, untreated non-small cell lung cancer from the lung TRACERx cohort. TCR sequencing used whole RNA extracted from tumor and nontumor lung tissue, or from cryopreserved PBMC samples, without cell sorting. Only patients for whom sufficient RNA was available from at least two tumor regions were selected for TCR sequencing. Before selection, tumor and adjacent nontumor lung specimens were reviewed by a lung pathologist.

This clonotype originated in a male donor with early-stage non-small cell lung cancer. Source: lung tumor tissue, taken at surgery. This chain is built from TRBV3-1 and TRBJ2-3, with TRBD2 identical over 9 junction bases. The CDR3 region reads CASSQQGLAGDTQYF. The DNA sequence is given as TGTGCCAGCAGCCAGCAGGGACTAGCAGGGGATACGCAGTATTTT.